A selection of T cell receptor beta chains follows, all from one sample in a study of cytomegalovirus exposure and HLA in healthy donors. Produced via immunoSEQ multiplex PCR; TCRdb's table is partial and in-frame only. Of about 160,000 clones listed, 75% to 85% are singletons. Sequenced sample: PBMCs. The receptors were gathered from a man in his fifties in good health and CMV-seropositive. The CDR3 runs from the conserved cysteine through the conserved F or W. A D gene is named only where the DNA matches it firmly. Only some rows state a clone size, as once, few, many or a class for expanded clones.

J gene: TRBJ1-5; CDR3 length: 16; clone size: .; V gene: TRBV7-8; D gene: TRBD1; CDR3 DNA: TGTGCCAGCAGCTTAAGAGACAGGGGATACAATCAGCCCCAGCATTTT; CDR3 protein: CASSLRDRGYNQPQHF
J gene: TRBJ2-5; CDR3 length: 13; clone size: .; V gene: TRBV5-4; D gene: .; CDR3 DNA: TGTGCCAGCAGCTTGGGGACTCAAGAGACCCAGTACTTC; CDR3 protein: CASSLGTQETQYF
J gene: TRBJ1-1; CDR3 length: 16; clone size: .; V gene: TRBV13; D gene: .; CDR3 DNA: TGTGCCAGCAGCTTAGAGGTCCAGGGAAGGAACACTGAAGCTTTCTTT; CDR3 protein: CASSLEVQGRNTEAFF
J gene: TRBJ2-3; CDR3 length: 16; clone size: .; V gene: TRBV11-2; D gene: .; CDR3 DNA: TGTGCCAGCTGGGGAGGGGGGGGAGCTAGCACAGATACGCAGTATTTT; CDR3 protein: CASWGGGGASTDTQYF
J gene: TRBJ1-6; CDR3 length: 13; clone size: .; V gene: TRBV5-1; D gene: TRBD1; CDR3 DNA: TGCGCCAGCAGCTTGGGGACAGGCTCACCCCTCCACTTT; CDR3 protein: CASSLGTGSPLHF
J gene: TRBJ2-5; CDR3 length: 15; clone size: .; V gene: TRBV15; D gene: TRBD2; CDR3 DNA: TGTGCCACCAGCGCCGGGACTAGCAGCGGAGAGACCCAGTACTTC; CDR3 protein: CATSAGTSSGETQYF
J gene: TRBJ2-5; CDR3 length: 16; clone size: .; V gene: TRBV5-1; D gene: .; CDR3 DNA: TGCGCCAGCAGCCGGGACGGGGGACCGGGGACCGAGACCCAGTACTTC; CDR3 protein: CASSRDGGPGTETQYF
J gene: TRBJ2-2; CDR3 length: 12; clone size: .; V gene: TRBV29-1; D gene: .; CDR3 DNA: TGCAGCGTTGGACTAGGGACGTCCGTGCTGTTTTTT; CDR3 protein: CSVGLGTSVLFF
J gene: TRBJ1-4; CDR3 length: 14; clone size: .; V gene: TRBV7-9; D gene: TRBD1; CDR3 DNA: TGTGCCAGCAGCCAAGGGACAGTTAATGAAAAACTGTTTTTT; CDR3 protein: CASSQGTVNEKLFF
J gene: TRBJ1-5; CDR3 length: 13; clone size: .; V gene: TRBV10-1; D gene: .; CDR3 DNA: TGCGCCAGCAGTGAGGGGCAGGGGTCAGCCCAGCATTTT; CDR3 protein: CASSEGQGSAQHF
J gene: TRBJ2-1; CDR3 length: 13; clone size: .; V gene: TRBV9; D gene: .; CDR3 DNA: TGTGCCAGCAGCGTAGGCAGCGGCAATGAGCAGTTCTTC; CDR3 protein: CASSVGSGNEQFF
J gene: TRBJ1-5; CDR3 length: 14; clone size: .; V gene: TRBV29-1; D gene: TRBD1; CDR3 DNA: TGCAGCGTCACTACAGGGGATAGCAATCAGCCCCAGCATTTT; CDR3 protein: CSVTTGDSNQPQHF
J gene: TRBJ2-2; CDR3 length: 17; clone size: .; V gene: TRBV5-1; D gene: TRBD2; CDR3 DNA: TGCGCCAGCAGCAGGACTAGCGGGCGAGGGGGCACCGGGGAGCTGTTTTTT; CDR3 protein: CASSRTSGRGGTGELFF
J gene: TRBJ2-3; CDR3 length: 15; clone size: few; V gene: TRBV14; D gene: .; CDR3 DNA: TGTGCCAGCAGCCAAGAACGACTGCTCACAGATACGCAGTATTTT; CDR3 protein: CASSQERLLTDTQYF
J gene: TRBJ1-1; CDR3 length: 15; clone size: .; V gene: TRBV4-1; D gene: .; CDR3 DNA: TGCGCCAGCAGCCAAGAACAGGGCTGGGGCACTGAAGCTTTCTTT; CDR3 protein: CASSQEQGWGTEAFF
J gene: TRBJ1-1; CDR3 length: 13; clone size: once; V gene: TRBV28; D gene: TRBD1; CDR3 DNA: TGTGCCAGCAGGCCCGACAGGGCCGCTGAAGCTTTCTTT; CDR3 protein: CASRPDRAAEAFF
J gene: TRBJ1-2; CDR3 length: 10; clone size: .; V gene: TRBV19; D gene: TRBD1; CDR3 DNA: TGTGCCACTGGGACAGTTGGCTACACCTTC; CDR3 protein: CATGTVGYTF
J gene: TRBJ1-2; CDR3 length: 18; clone size: .; V gene: TRBV18; D gene: TRBD1; CDR3 DNA: TGTGCCAGCTCACCACAATTGAACTTCGACAGGGCCAACTATGGCTACACCTTC; CDR3 protein: CASSPQLNFDRANYGYTF
J gene: TRBJ2-1; CDR3 length: 19; clone size: .; V gene: TRBV18; D gene: TRBD2; CDR3 DNA: TGTGCCAGCTCACACCGACTAGCGGGAGGGCCTAGAGATAGCAATGAGCAGTTCTTC; CDR3 protein: CASSHRLAGGPRDSNEQFF
J gene: TRBJ1-2; CDR3 length: 15; clone size: .; V gene: TRBV4-1; D gene: .; CDR3 DNA: TGCGCCAGCAGCCAAGATCCCGACACCATCTATGGCTACACCTTC; CDR3 protein: CASSQDPDTIYGYTF
J gene: TRBJ2-7; CDR3 length: 11; clone size: .; V gene: TRBV2; D gene: TRBD1; CDR3 DNA: TGTGCCACCGGACAGGGTTACGAGCAGTACTTC; CDR3 protein: CATGQGYEQYF
J gene: TRBJ2-6; CDR3 length: 18; clone size: .; V gene: TRBV13; D gene: TRBD1; CDR3 DNA: TGTGCCAGCAGCTTAGCCGGGACAGGGAGCTCTGGGGCCAACGTCCTGACTTTC; CDR3 protein: CASSLAGTGSSGANVLTF
J gene: TRBJ1-2; CDR3 length: 14; clone size: .; V gene: TRBV5-6; D gene: TRBD1; CDR3 DNA: TGTGCCAGCAGCACACCGGACAGGGGGTATGGCTACACCTTC; CDR3 protein: CASSTPDRGYGYTF
J gene: TRBJ1-1; CDR3 length: 16; clone size: .; V gene: TRBV11-3; D gene: .; CDR3 DNA: TGTGCCAGCAGACCCCTGTGGGGGGGGACGAACACTGAAGCTTTCTTT; CDR3 protein: CASRPLWGGTNTEAFF
J gene: TRBJ1-2; CDR3 length: 15; clone size: .; V gene: TRBV19; D gene: .; CDR3 DNA: TGTGCCAGTAGGGATGACAGATCTATAAACTATGGCTACACCTTC; CDR3 protein: CASRDDRSINYGYTF
J gene: TRBJ1-1; CDR3 length: 16; clone size: .; V gene: TRBV7-9; D gene: .; CDR3 DNA: TGTGCCAGCAGCTTACTGGCAGGGGCCATGAACACTGAAGCTTTCTTT; CDR3 protein: CASSLLAGAMNTEAFF
J gene: TRBJ2-1; CDR3 length: 14; clone size: .; V gene: TRBV6-1; D gene: .; CDR3 DNA: TGTGCCAGCAGTTTTTACAGTACAGGCAATGAGCAGTTCTTC; CDR3 protein: CASSFYSTGNEQFF
J gene: TRBJ2-3; CDR3 length: 13; clone size: .; V gene: TRBV7-9; D gene: .; CDR3 DNA: TGTGCCAGCAGCTCGTCCTACACAGATACGCAGTATTTT; CDR3 protein: CASSSSYTDTQYF
J gene: TRBJ2-1; CDR3 length: 13; clone size: few; V gene: TRBV6-5; D gene: TRBD2; CDR3 DNA: TGTGCCAGTTCGATCGGGGGGGCCAATGAGCAGTTCTTC; CDR3 protein: CASSIGGANEQFF
J gene: TRBJ2-1; CDR3 length: 13; clone size: .; V gene: TRBV2; D gene: TRBD2; CDR3 DNA: TGTGCCAGCAGTGCGGGACTAGCGGGGGGTGGGTTCTTC; CDR3 protein: CASSAGLAGGGFF
J gene: TRBJ2-2; CDR3 length: 14; clone size: .; V gene: TRBV28; D gene: .; CDR3 DNA: TGTGCCATACGCGGGGACCTGAACACCGGGGAGCTGTTTTTT; CDR3 protein: CAIRGDLNTGELFF
J gene: TRBJ1-2; CDR3 length: 17; clone size: .; V gene: TRBV21-1; D gene: .; CDR3 DNA: TGTGCCAGCAGCTATCCGGACAGACCCCATCAGTACTATGGCTACACCTTC; CDR3 protein: CASSYPDRPHQYYGYTF
J gene: TRBJ1-5; CDR3 length: 14; clone size: .; V gene: TRBV4-2; D gene: .; CDR3 DNA: TGTGCCAGCAGCCAAGAAGGGGGACCACAGCCCCAGCATTTT; CDR3 protein: CASSQEGGPQPQHF
J gene: TRBJ2-7; CDR3 length: 13; clone size: .; V gene: TRBV9; D gene: TRBD2; CDR3 DNA: TGTGCCAGCAGCCCTAATAGCGGGGCAGAGCAGTACTTC; CDR3 protein: CASSPNSGAEQYF
J gene: TRBJ2-7; CDR3 length: 16; clone size: .; V gene: TRBV7-8; D gene: TRBD2; CDR3 DNA: TGTGCCAGCAGCTTGGCTAGCGGGGGTGACGGCTACGAGCAGTACTTC; CDR3 protein: CASSLASGGDGYEQYF
J gene: TRBJ2-6; CDR3 length: 17; clone size: .; V gene: TRBV11-2; D gene: TRBD2; CDR3 DNA: TGTGCCAGCGTACCTCTGGGAGGGCTCACCGGGGCCAACGTCCTGACTTTC; CDR3 protein: CASVPLGGLTGANVLTF
J gene: TRBJ1-4; CDR3 length: 14; clone size: .; V gene: TRBV28; D gene: .; CDR3 DNA: TGTGCCAGCAGTCCACAGTCATGGGTTGAAAAACTGTTTTTT; CDR3 protein: CASSPQSWVEKLFF
J gene: TRBJ2-1; CDR3 length: 15; clone size: .; V gene: TRBV5-1; D gene: .; CDR3 DNA: TGCGCCAGCAGCTTGGGTGACTCCAACCGCAATGAGCAGTTCTTC; CDR3 protein: CASSLGDSNRNEQFF
J gene: TRBJ2-3; CDR3 length: 13; clone size: .; V gene: TRBV10-1; D gene: TRBD2; CDR3 DNA: TGCGCCACTCAGCGGGGTGGATCAGATACGCAGTATTTT; CDR3 protein: CATQRGGSDTQYF
J gene: TRBJ1-1; CDR3 length: 14; clone size: .; V gene: TRBV5-1; D gene: TRBD1; CDR3 DNA: TGCGCCAGCAGCCGGGACAGGGAGTCCACTGAAGCTTTCTTT; CDR3 protein: CASSRDRESTEAFF
J gene: TRBJ2-3; CDR3 length: 14; clone size: few; V gene: TRBV5-4; D gene: .; CDR3 DNA: TGTGCCAGCAGCTTGCTCTCTAGCACAGATACGCAGTATTTT; CDR3 protein: CASSLLSSTDTQYF
J gene: TRBJ2-2; CDR3 length: 15; clone size: once; V gene: TRBV7-2; D gene: .; CDR3 DNA: TGTGCCAGCAGCTCCGGTCTCACCTCCATCGGGGAGCTGTTTTTT; CDR3 protein: CASSSGLTSIGELFF
J gene: TRBJ2-1; CDR3 length: 16; clone size: .; V gene: TRBV5-1; D gene: TRBD2; CDR3 DNA: TGCGCCAGCAGCTTGGGCGTAGCGGGAGTCTACAATGAGCAGTTCTTC; CDR3 protein: CASSLGVAGVYNEQFF
J gene: TRBJ1-3; CDR3 length: 11; clone size: .; V gene: TRBV28; D gene: .; CDR3 DNA: TGTGCCAGCTCCATCAGGTACACCATATATTTT; CDR3 protein: CASSIRYTIYF
J gene: TRBJ1-2; CDR3 length: 13; clone size: .; V gene: TRBV19; D gene: .; CDR3 DNA: TGTGCCAGTAGCAATACGAACCGCTACGGCTACACCTTC; CDR3 protein: CASSNTNRYGYTF
J gene: TRBJ1-2; CDR3 length: 15; clone size: .; V gene: TRBV6-1; D gene: .; CDR3 DNA: TGTGCCAGCAGTGAAGGGGGCCAGGGATTATATGGCTACACCTTC; CDR3 protein: CASSEGGQGLYGYTF
J gene: TRBJ1-6; CDR3 length: 12; clone size: .; V gene: TRBV28; D gene: .; CDR3 DNA: TGTGCCAGCAGGACTGAGCATTCACCCCTCCACTTT; CDR3 protein: CASRTEHSPLHF
J gene: TRBJ2-3; CDR3 length: 16; clone size: .; V gene: TRBV2; D gene: TRBD2; CDR3 DNA: TGTGCCAGCAGTGAGTTCCCTAGCGGGCCCGAAGATACGCAGTATTTT; CDR3 protein: CASSEFPSGPEDTQYF
J gene: TRBJ2-2; CDR3 length: 16; clone size: .; V gene: TRBV4-1; D gene: TRBD2; CDR3 DNA: TGCGCCAGCAGCCAAGATCGGGGGGGGGACACCGGGGAGCTGTTTTTT; CDR3 protein: CASSQDRGGDTGELFF
J gene: TRBJ1-2; CDR3 length: 15; clone size: .; V gene: TRBV5-6; D gene: .; CDR3 DNA: TGTGCCAGCAGCCTGTCTGCAGGAAGTAGCTATGGCTACACCTTC; CDR3 protein: CASSLSAGSSYGYTF
J gene: TRBJ1-3; CDR3 length: 14; clone size: .; V gene: TRBV2; D gene: .; CDR3 DNA: TGTGCCAGCAGACAGGGACGTTCTGGAAACACCATATATTTT; CDR3 protein: CASRQGRSGNTIYF
J gene: TRBJ2-3; CDR3 length: 16; clone size: .; V gene: TRBV7-2; D gene: .; CDR3 DNA: TGTGCCAGCAGCAGACGGGACTTTTCTAGCACAGATACGCAGTATTTT; CDR3 protein: CASSRRDFSSTDTQYF
J gene: TRBJ1-2; CDR3 length: 11; clone size: once; V gene: TRBV29-1; D gene: .; CDR3 DNA: TGCAGCCTCGAACACGACTATGGCTACACCTTC; CDR3 protein: CSLEHDYGYTF
J gene: TRBJ1-6; CDR3 length: 16; clone size: .; V gene: TRBV9; D gene: TRBD1; CDR3 DNA: TGTGCCAGCAGCCCTGAATTTGGACAGGTTGGCTCACCCCTCCACTTT; CDR3 protein: CASSPEFGQVGSPLHF
J gene: TRBJ1-1; CDR3 length: 14; clone size: once; V gene: TRBV16; D gene: .; CDR3 DNA: TGTGCCAGCAGCCCCTCGGGGGGGAACACTGAAGCTTTCTTT; CDR3 protein: CASSPSGGNTEAFF
J gene: TRBJ2-5; CDR3 length: 15; clone size: .; V gene: TRBV7-7; D gene: TRBD1; CDR3 DNA: TGTGCTAGCAGCTTGGGCAGGGGGCCCCAAGAGACCCAGTACTTC; CDR3 protein: CASSLGRGPQETQYF
J gene: TRBJ2-3; CDR3 length: 15; clone size: .; V gene: TRBV5-4; D gene: .; CDR3 DNA: TGTGCCAGCAGCTTGGAAAGACTAGAGTTCGATACGCAGTATTTT; CDR3 protein: CASSLERLEFDTQYF
J gene: TRBJ1-1; CDR3 length: 15; clone size: .; V gene: TRBV9; D gene: .; CDR3 DNA: TGTGCCAGCAGCGTAACCCAGGGCGGGAACACTGAAGCTTTCTTT; CDR3 protein: CASSVTQGGNTEAFF
J gene: TRBJ2-1; CDR3 length: 12; clone size: .; V gene: TRBV10-3; D gene: TRBD2; CDR3 DNA: TGTGCCACCGCCGGGACTAGCGATGAGCAGTTCTTC; CDR3 protein: CATAGTSDEQFF